This entry features one T cell receptor beta chain sequence. It lacks a known antigen. No per-base quality is available; no much larger clone lies one base away. The data belong to a study of CD8 T cells in Susac syndrome (dated by TCRdb to the late 2010s). At the level of the whole study: Whether CD8+ T cell activation and differentiation in Susac syndrome was antigen driven was tested using repertoire sequencing.

CDR1 and CDR2, looked up from the germline V gene (reference sequence), are DFQATT and SNEGSKA. The CDR3, from cysteine to phenylalanine, totals 16 residues. Only CDR3 DNA remains: 48 bases, in frame from the first base. Germline trimming amounts to 3 bases on V and 6 bases on J, with 12 as the count of junction bases outside the gene matches. What the study reported, not specific to this receptor: The number of individuals in the TCR sequencing and HLA analysis was acknowledged as relatively small.

RNA was extracted with the RNeasy kit and 0.5 to 1 ug was reverse transcribed using random hexamers. The immunoSEQ multiplex PCR assay, covering 54 Vbeta and 13 Jbeta segments, was used to amplify TCR beta CDR3 regions. PCR amplification bias was corrected by using a synthetic template baseline for primer optimization and computational correction. From the authors' description of their analysis: Reads were annotated to V, D and J genes per IMGT and analyzed with immunoSEQ Analyzer, keeping only productive sequences. Clonality was calculated as one minus the Shannon entropy normalized by log2 of the number of productive unique sequences. For each patient and control, public and private clones were evaluated within the 100 most prevalent clones. Susac-specific clones were defined as absent from healthy and MS cohorts, over a thousand published viral clones and other ImmuneACCESS disease sequences. TCRdb cleaned the public reads at Q25 with fastp, built clones with MiXCR and kept in-frame beta chains. Each entry merges the rows of one CDR3 protein and shows their most common DNA and genes. These V and J calls rely on TCRdb rather than the paper's analysis. The sample contains around 300,000 distinct CDR3 sequences, 92% of them found a single time. The ten largest clones add up to about 0.063% of the sample.

Peripheral blood CD8+ and CD4+ T cells from healthy donors, Susac syndrome patients and multiple sclerosis patients were profiled using high-throughput TCR beta sequencing. The multiple sclerosis controls were treatment-naive patients who had stable or active relapsing-remitting disease and met the revised McDonald criteria. Bulk CD8+ and CD4+ T cells were purified magnetically by negative isolation, whereas CD8+ TEMRA cells were enriched by FACS. Blood was collected in EDTA tubes and processed within 24 hours, with PBMCs isolated through density gradient centrifugation. PBMCs intended for TCR sequencing were cryopreserved in liquid nitrogen and were subsequently thawed in a 37 degrees C water bath. Purity of sorted or isolated CD4+, CD8+ and CD8+ TEMRA cells was at least 90%.

The specimen was CD4+ T cells from PBMCs. Rearrangement joined TRBV20-1 to TRBJ2-2; 8 central bases correspond to TRBD2. The sequence came from a human donor with multiple sclerosis. The DNA is TGCAGTGCTAGGAAGACCACTAGCGGTGCTGCCGGGGAGCTGTTTTTT. Translated, this is CSARKTTSGAAGELFF.